Below, one TCR beta chain is given with its context. Its antigen is not identified. The sample comes from a study of cytotoxic CD8 clonotypes in ibrutinib-treated CLL. About the research overall: Of a cohort that held around 11 relapsed/refractory and some 15 treatment-naive patients, around 18 were IGHV unmutated.

Findings and limits, study-wide: Clonality grew at ibrutinib response; at progression, it decreased back toward baseline.

Using immunoSEQ multiplex PCR, the repertoire was profiled, and TCRdb retains in-frame clones only, with some absent. The sample carries 150,000 to 200,000 clones, roughly 90% recorded once. The material was PBMCs, obtained at disease progression, from a patient treated with ibrutinib. This TCR derives from a human donor with chronic lymphocytic leukemia.

CDR3 sequence (DNA): TGTGTCGCGGGCCAGGGAGAATGTATGGAAACTAATGAAAAACTGTTTTTT. This gives the protein CVAGQGECMETNEKLFF. The chain couples TRBV7-3 to TRBJ1-4; perhaps TRBD1 as D (5 bases). Germline CDR1 and CDR2: SGHTA and FQGTGA. The CDR3 runs to 17 residues. Full variable domain (outside the CDR3, taken from reference TRBV7-3 and TRBJ1-4): GAGVSQTPSNKVTEKGKYVELRCDPISGHTALYWYRQSLGQGPEFLIYFQGTGAADDSGLPNDRFFAVRPEGSVSTLKIQRTERGDSAVYLCVAGQGECMETNEKLFFGSGTQLSVL.